This T cell receptor (beta chain) was identified during a study of regulatory T cells in long-lasting Graves disease. Study-wide context: Those with persistent Graves' disease had received antithyroid drugs for over 5 years with positive TSH receptor antibodies. General study points: The number of shared public clonotypes was higher in persistent patients (about 2,700) than new patients (around 960). TRBV28, TRBJ1-2 and TRBJ2-5 emerged as the favored segments in persistent disease.

As for time point: persistent/refractory GD, antithyroid drugs over 5 years with positive TRAb. From RNA extracted from PBMCs, the TCR library was made. Building the TCR beta libraries relied on iRepertoire HTBI primers, and CDR3 regions underwent Arm-PCR. The authors' processing: Taken together, the samples had 62 TRBV and more than twelve TRBJ segments identified. TCRdb processed the multiplex PCR reads anew with MiXCR; each CDR3 protein has one entry. TCRdb's processing, not the authors', yielded these V and J calls. Counted here are 420,000 or so distinct CDR3 sequences, roughly a quarter occurring once; the ten biggest clones make up roughly 28%. Germline loops: CDR1 SGHAT, CDR2 FQNNGV. The CDR3 totals 14 residues. Trimming removed 5 bases at V and 1 base at J, with 11 bases between. For this clonotype: Its antigen is unidentified.

The source is a female donor with Graves disease. The chain carries TRBV11-2 and TRBJ2-5; D might be TRBD1 or TRBD2, each matching 5 bases. The sample here was peripheral blood mononuclear cells (PBMCs), taken when the disease was refractory, from a patient treated with antithyroid drugs. The CDR3 here is CASSPLGGQETQYF. CDR3 nucleotide sequence: TGTGCCAGCAGCCCCCTTGGGGGCCAAGAGACCCAGTACTTC.